This T cell receptor beta chain emerged from a study of robustness of blood B and T cell sequencing (dated by TCRdb to 2016 to 2019). In terms of the full investigation: The study aimed to determine how much peripheral blood is needed to reliably characterize an individual's TCRbeta and IgG repertoires. In each of the roughly ten independently drawn blood samples, both the TCRbeta and the IgG repertoires were quantified. As technical replicates, two replicate TCRbeta cDNA libraries were made from one shared RNA pool taken from a single 10 ml draw. The study at large found these results: Of the top 10,000 TCRbeta clonotypes in one technical replicate library, roughly 95% were also found in the other technical replicate library. The 1,000 most abundant TCRbeta clonotypes from the pooled draws were found in every single 10 ml sample. No improvement in the overlap of rare TCRbeta clonotypes was observed when tubes were pooled, implying that much larger blood volumes would be needed for rare TCRbeta clonotypes to be captured. Immediate fractionation was required for EDTA tubes, so the use of EDTA tubes in multi-site collections was limited. When 3 or 4 tubes (roughly 28-45 ml blood) were combined, saturation was approached in coverage of the top 10,000 TCRbeta clonotypes. Evidence of cross-contamination, likely from batch processing, showed up in one pair of TCRbeta libraries, so the UMI-sequence pairs shared by that pair of libraries were removed. A full plateau was not reached by TCRbeta rarefaction curves, suggesting under-sequencing or many low-abundance clonotypes.

Library method: PCR. The sequencing machine was an Illumina MiSeq. cDNA was made using SMARTScribe reverse transcriptase and a 5' template-switch oligo that added a universal priming site. The template-switch oligo carried a 12-nucleotide random unique molecular identifier (UMI) that tagged each cDNA molecule. Chain-specific reverse primers targeted TCRbeta transcripts during reverse transcription. Uracil DNA glycosylase treatment was used to remove residual template-switch adapters, and a Qiagen MinElute kit was used to purify the cDNA. For the first PCR, around 23 cycles were run with KAPA HiFi HotStart ReadyMix and step-out primers, split across four 50 ul reactions. Before further amplification, first-round PCR products were gel-purified. Illumina Nextera adapters were attached in a second PCR of 7 to 9 cycles, and the libraries were then purified and pooled. A 50-nucleotide 5' read captured the UMI barcode for each TCRbeta molecule. The authors processed their data as follows. The MIGEC toolkit was used to group reads by UMI into consensus reads. Final reads were produced by merging forward and reverse consensus reads with PEAR. Identical UMI-sequence pairs found in more than one library were treated as cross-sample contamination and removed by a custom decontamination script. V(D)J assignment and CDR3 extraction were performed with MIGMAP, a wrapper around IgBLAST. TCR clonotypes were defined by identical V gene, J gene and CDR3 amino acid sequence; CDR1 and CDR2 were not sequenced. The public reads were run again by TCRdb, first through fastp at Q25 and then through MiXCR, and only productive beta chains were kept. Rows matching on CDR3 protein sequence are summarized as one entry with the most common DNA and genes. The V and J calls were determined by TCRdb, not by the authors. The sample has roughly 1,500 distinct CDR3 sequences on record, around 66% of them singletons. 34% of the sample comes from the top ten.

The CDR3 runs 15 amino acids, cysteine and phenylalanine included. The only DNA kept is the CDR3, 45 bases in frame from the first base. CDR1 and CDR2 are drawn from the germline V gene: ENHRY, SYGVKD. V and J are truncated by 2 bases and 0 bases respectively, leaving an intervening sequence of 10 bases. mRNA, which captures expressed receptors, was used instead of genomic DNA for quantification of TCRbeta repertoires. Without any cell sorting, leukocytes from the buffy coat were collected into Trizol, and RNA was extracted using the Direct-zol RNA MiniPrep Plus kit. To separate plasma, buffy coat and red blood cells, EDTA blood tubes were immediately centrifuged at 4 degrees C. Concerning this clonotype itself: No cognate antigen has been identified for it. Within one base of it there is no much larger clone, and no base qualities were kept.

The source material was peripheral blood. The TCR sequence derives from a human donor in good health. The chain couples TRBV10-3 to TRBJ1-1, with the D segment identity uncertain. The DNA sequence reads TGTGCCATCAGTGAGGGGATCACCATGAACACTGAAGCTTTCTTT. It codes for CAISEGITMNTEAFF.